This T cell receptor (beta chain) was sequenced for a study of CD8+ T cells in alopecia areata (dated by TCRdb to 2016 to 2018). Describing the broader study: High-throughput TCRbeta sequencing was used to examine T cell clonal expansion in alopecia areata in both the C3H/HeJ mouse model and human patients. In humans, TCRbeta sequencing was performed on scalp tissue and on sorted CD4+ and CD8+ peripheral blood T cells from healthy controls and from patients with patchy or totalis/universalis alopecia areata. Scalp clonality was compared across normal scalp (n=4), patchy alopecia areata scalp (n=8), and alopecia totalis/universalis scalp (n=8). RNA came from the PAXgene miRNA kit for fixed scalp, the miRNeasy kit for PBMCs, and the RNeasy kit for mouse skin. immunoSEQ multiplex PCR using 35 Vbeta forward primers and 13 Jbeta reverse primers was used to amplify TCRbeta CDR3 regions. Results and caveats for the whole study, not just this receptor: Compared with mice, TCR sequences shared between patients were less clear, possibly partly because of HLA diversity across the patient population. Compared with normal scalp, lesional scalp had higher clonality and more expanded CD8+ clones, particularly in alopecia totalis/universalis, a pattern that suggests antigenic drive. Scalp TCR repertoire analysis is complicated because resident alphabeta T cells in normal human skin are also sequenced, whereas mouse skin is dominated by gammadelta T cells.

PBMCs were isolated by density centrifugation and stained for CD3, CD4 and CD8, after which CD4+ and CD8+ T cells were sorted on a FACSAria. Scalp biopsies and blood samples were provided by unaffected controls. Of note for this clone: The antigen it binds to is not known. There are no base qualities to consult, and no much larger clone falls within one base.

Libraries were built with the immunoSEQ multiplex PCR assay. For TCR sequencing, RNA was extracted from every sample and reverse transcribed into cDNA to serve as template. SuperScript III was used to make first-strand cDNA, primed with a 2:1 mix of oligo-dT and random hexamers. A synthetic immune receptor repertoire was used to gauge amplification bias, and whatever bias remained was removed computationally. The paper's processing steps were these. Raw reads were preprocessed to remove errors, and CDR3 was defined by IMGT conventions from the conserved cysteine to phenylalanine. Clonality was computed as 1 minus the Shannon entropy, with the entropy normalized by log2 of the number of productive unique TCRs. Whether each scalp clone was CD4 or CD8 was inferred by checking scalp TCRbeta sequences against the CD4 and CD8 repertoires from sorted blood. The table was pulled from immuneACCESS by TCRdb, which kept in-frame rearrangements only. Such tables lose some clones; where checked, under half of the loss comes from unresolved V genes, and the rest has no known cause. That table is the source of V, J and clone size, and D and trimming were worked out from the DNA. The sample records about 140,000 clones, 55% of which are singletons. Approximately 4.3% of the sample rests with the top ten.

The CDR3, cysteine through phenylalanine, is 11 amino acids long. Of all the DNA, just the CDR3 is kept, 33 bases in frame from base 1. For CDR1 and CDR2, the germline V gene (reference sequence) lists GTSNPN and SVGIG. Trimming costs V 2 bases and J 4 bases, and their ends lie 5 bases apart. The source of this sequence is a human donor in good health. The sample comprised CD4+ T cells sorted from blood. The V gene is TRBV30 and the J gene is TRBJ2-5, with no confidently assigned D gene. The DNA is TGTGCCTGGAGTTTGGGAGAGACCCAGTACTTC. It translates to CAWSLGETQYF.